This T cell receptor beta chain was captured by sequencing in a study of T cell responses to AZD1222 COVID-19 vaccine. Across the whole study: Doses given second, at about 4 or about 12 weeks, were pooled. Study-level results: Seropositivity was recorded at baseline in only a handful of AZD1222 recipients. The study reported that nearly half of spike-specific TCRs target unmutated variant regions.

Here immunoSEQ multiplex PCR was the method, and the copy in TCRdb shows in-frame clones only, minus some. The sample holds about 150,000 clones, about nine tenths seen once. As to this clone: The target antigen is unknown.

The germline V and J ends were trimmed by 6 bases and 8 bases, with 13 bases remaining between them. In germline, CDR1 is SQVTM, CDR2 ANQGSEA. This CDR3 comprises 11 residues. This chain connects TRBV29-1 to TRBJ1-2; D is unclear. The receptor's source is an adult in good health. Sequenced here: peripheral blood, sampled on day 0 of AZD1222 vaccination. The CDR3 spells CSVASGNGYTF. CDR3 nucleotides: TGCAGCGTAGCTTCCGGGAACGGCTACACCTTC.